Shown below are 12 T cell receptor beta chains from a single sample sequenced in a study of cytomegalovirus exposure and HLA in healthy donors. Vbeta (60) and Jbeta (13) primers were used in the PCR. Measured with immunoSEQ multiplex PCR; TCRdb has only the in-frame clones, and not every one. The specimen's table records about 160,000 clones. Sequenced material: PBMCs. The receptor set was obtained from a man younger than 40 in good health and CMV-seronegative.

The gene calls are TRBV7-2 and TRBJ1-4; 7 nucleotides line up with TRBD1. CDR3 length: 15 amino acids. From germline, CDR1 is SGHTA and CDR2 FQGNSA. The V segment lost 6 bases and the J segment 3 bases; nucleotides outside the gene matches: 7. In DNA form, the CDR3 reads TGTGCCAGCAGAATTACAGGGGAAGCTAATGAAAAACTGTTTTTT. Amino acid sequence: CASRITGEANEKLFF.

This chain connects TRBV12-1 to TRBJ1-2; the table's D call, TRBD1, has no DNA check behind it. TRBV12-1 is given as a pseudogene. The CDR3 is 15 residues long. DNA of the CDR3: TGTGCCAGCAGCTTTGACGGGACAGGGAACTATGGCTACACCTTC. This codes for CASSFDGTGNYGYTF.

The chain is built from TRBV7-6 and TRBJ1-1; D gene uncertain. This CDR3 is 16 amino acids long. The germline gives CDR1 SGHVS, CDR2 FNYEAQ. V lost 2 bases and J lost 5, with 18 bases in between. Here the CDR3 reads CASSLTPTAYKTEAFF. CDR3 DNA: TGTGCCAGCAGCTTAACCCCAACAGCCTACAAAACTGAAGCTTTCTTT.

V gene TRBV5-1 combines with J gene TRBJ2-5; D perhaps matches TRBD2 (6 bases). Germline-derived CDR1 and CDR2 are SGHRS and YFSETQ. V was pared by 1 base and J by 5 bases, with 12 bases between. This CDR3 contains 14 residues. This CDR3 is CASSLTVGGETQYF. In nucleotides, the CDR3 is TGCGCCAGCAGCTTGACGGTCGGGGGTGAGACCCAGTACTTC. The variable domain in full, completed from reference TRBV5-1 and TRBJ2-5, reads KAGVTQTPRYLIKTRGQQVTLSCSPISGHRSVSWYQQTPGQGLQFLFEYFSETQRNKGNFPGRFSGRQFSNSRSEMNVSTLELGDSALYLCASSLTVGGETQYFGPGTRLLVL.

V gene TRBV11-2 combines with J gene TRBJ2-5; 9 bases agree with TRBD2. Germline V gene lookup returns CDR1 SGHAT and CDR2 FQNNGV. The trim removed 5 bases at V and 4 bases at J, leaving 8 bases unmatched. CDR3 length: 15 residues. Here the CDR3 DNA reads TGTGCCAGCAGCCTGGCGCGGGAGGGAGGAGAGACCCAGTACTTC. It translates to CASSLAREGGETQYF.

The V and J genes are TRBV9 and TRBJ2-1; 10 nucleotides match TRBD1. The CDR3 extends over 15 amino acids. Trimming at V came to 3 bases and at J to 7 bases, leaving 7 bases not matched to a gene. Germline assignment: CDR1 SGDLS and CDR2 YYNGEE. CDR3 region: CASSAPGQGKNEQFF. The CDR3 DNA reads as TGTGCCAGCAGCGCCCCGGGACAGGGGAAGAATGAGCAGTTCTTC.

The CDR3 region has the DNA TGTGCCAGCAGTTCGGGGGAGAGCGGCTACACCTTC. Translating gives CASSSGESGYTF. This sequence joins TRBV6-5 and TRBJ1-2; D might be TRBD1 (5 bases). The V gene lost 4 bases and the J gene lost 8 bases, with 11 bases spanning the gap. Per germline, CDR1 MNHEY and CDR2 SVGAGI. The CDR3 is 12 amino acids.

The J gene is TRBJ2-1, the V gene TRBV5-1; D is perhaps TRBD1 (7 bases). Looked up from germline, CDR1 is SGHRS and CDR2 is YFSETQ. CDR3 length equals 14 residues. V was clipped by 7 bases and J by 4 bases, with 15 bases between them. The CDR3: CASRRRGQYNEQFF. The CDR3 DNA reads TGCGCCAGCCGACGGAGGGGGCAGTACAATGAGCAGTTCTTC.

CDR3 DNA: TGTGCCAGCAGTATAAAAGAGACCCAGTACTTC. Residues: CASSIKETQYF. The V gene is TRBV27, the J gene TRBJ2-5; D gene ambiguous. From germline, CDR1 is MNHEY and CDR2 SMNVEV (reference sequence). The CDR3 runs 11 residues. V was shortened by 5 bases and J by 3 bases, with 4 bases between the two germline ends.

The rearrangement joins TRBV19 to TRBJ2-1, with 8 bases matching TRBD2. Trimming removed 6 bases from V and 2 bases from J; junction bases left unmatched: 6. The CDR3 is made up of 15 amino acids. Germline V gene sequence: CDR1 LNHDA, CDR2 SQIVND (reference sequence). The CDR3 DNA is TGTGCCAGTAGGGTACTAGCGGATGCCTACAATGAGCAGTTCTTC. Protein: CASRVLADAYNEQFF.

V and J are TRBV29-1 and TRBJ1-1; no clear D gene. Germline V CDR1 and CDR2: SQVTM, ANQGSEA. Trimming removed 1 base from V and 1 base from J, with 7 bases in between. CDR3 length: 13 amino acids. The CDR3, as DNA: TGCAGCGTTGAAGTTCAGGCGAACACTGAAGCTTTCTTT. Amino acids: CSVEVQANTEAFF.

The J gene is TRBJ2-1, the V gene TRBV5-4; the match to TRBD2 covers 8 bases. This CDR3 has 17 amino acids. CDR1 is SGHNT and CDR2 is YYREEE in the germline V gene (reference sequence). V shed 0 bases and J 3 bases; nucleotides not matched to a gene: 8. The CDR3 loop is CASSLGSSGINYNEQFF. The CDR3 DNA reads TGTGCCAGCAGCTTGGGGAGTAGCGGGATAAACTACAATGAGCAGTTCTTC.